These T cell receptor beta chains were read from a single sample in a study of blood T cell repertoires in COVID-19. TCRdb keeps only in-frame clones here, not all; method: immunoSEQ multiplex PCR. The repertoire consists of around 160,000 clones, with 75% to 90% occurring once and the leading ten covering roughly 8%. The source material was peripheral blood. Receptors were obtained from a woman aged 60 to 75 with COVID-19, enrolled during active disease. CDR3s leave out the opening cysteine and the closing phenylalanine or tryptophan. The order of the fields is CDR3 protein, V gene.

CDR3 protein: ASSLALESGYT
V gene: TRBV11-2

CDR3 protein: ASSTVEAGDHYNEQF
V gene: TRBV27

CDR3 protein: ASSETTGELF
V gene: TRBV25-1

CDR3 protein: ASTGATYGYT
V gene: TRBV5-4

CDR3 protein: ASSLGTSGDHGELF
V gene: TRBV4-2

CDR3 protein: ASSYRSEGPYEQY
V gene: TRBV6-6

CDR3 protein: ATQNSPLTDTQY
V gene: TRBV2

CDR3 protein: ASSLSSGQPQH
V gene: TRBV12-3/TRBV12-4

CDR3 protein: ATSRDQTGGGEAF
V gene: TRBV15

CDR3 protein: ASSPVRGNTEAF
V gene: TRBV5-1

CDR3 protein: ASSPRVRDRASVGELF
V gene: TRBV7-9

CDR3 protein: AISEYEQGSRYGYT
V gene: TRBV10-3

CDR3 protein: ASSPDRMTSTDTQY
V gene: TRBV7-2

CDR3 protein: ASSVGLAGGLTYEQY
V gene: TRBV9

CDR3 protein: ASSLGGRFSGANVLT
V gene: TRBV19

CDR3 protein: ASSGTGSWSEAF
V gene: TRBV9

CDR3 protein: AWSPFRAEAF
V gene: TRBV30

CDR3 protein: ATSRVARGTATEAF
V gene: TRBV15

CDR3 protein: ASSLLPGQPDEKLF
V gene: TRBV7-9

CDR3 protein: ASSLGTGGNEQY
V gene: TRBV27

CDR3 protein: ASSSLRLASGGAVSQY
V gene: TRBV7-2

CDR3 protein: ASSPGTGWDGSPLH
V gene: TRBV2

CDR3 protein: ASSLDSQVSGNTIY
V gene: TRBV5-1

CDR3 protein: ASSSPGQGGILNTEAF
V gene: TRBV7-8

CDR3 protein: ASRYTTGGRTDTQY
V gene: TRBV5-4

CDR3 protein: ASSSNRDMSSGNTIY
V gene: TRBV19

CDR3 protein: ASIPGDMNTEAF
V gene: TRBV7-9

CDR3 protein: ASSSQGWETQY
V gene: TRBV28

CDR3 protein: ASSLIPWGEGGYT
V gene: TRBV7-9

CDR3 protein: ASSLAQNRNYGYT
V gene: TRBV27

CDR3 protein: ASSFVAGTDTQY
V gene: TRBV28

CDR3 protein: ASSTGTSGGAWETQY
V gene: TRBV7-2

CDR3 protein: ASSLSPTVSYEQY
V gene: TRBV5-1

CDR3 protein: ASSYRLAGGYNEQF
V gene: TRBV6-5

CDR3 protein: ASSIDQNTGELF
V gene: TRBV19

CDR3 protein: ASSIVEGHNQPQH
V gene: TRBV19

CDR3 protein: ASSLRQTNTGELF
V gene: TRBV7-2

CDR3 protein: ASSPRGGSVTGELF
V gene: TRBV5-1

CDR3 protein: ASSDGTANEKLF
V gene: TRBV2

CDR3 protein: ASSLGMRADTQY
V gene: TRBV11-2

CDR3 protein: ASSVGGGEWYEQF
V gene: TRBV9

CDR3 protein: ASSFQDRPYGYT
V gene: TRBV6-2/TRBV6-3

CDR3 protein: ASSGTGLSTDTQY
V gene: TRBV5-1

CDR3 protein: ASSGGTGKETQY
V gene: TRBV9

CDR3 protein: ASSHARGTLVHEQY
V gene: TRBV7-8

CDR3 protein: ASSYGGSHEQY
V gene: TRBV12-1

CDR3 protein: ASSHQGARKTYEQY
V gene: TRBV23-1

CDR3 protein: ASSEAAGRTYGYT
V gene: TRBV6-1

CDR3 protein: ASSEMQRGGFPAPYEQY
V gene: TRBV10-1

CDR3 protein: ASSYSREQY
V gene: TRBV6-2/TRBV6-3

CDR3 protein: ASSLWRGEKLF
V gene: TRBV27

CDR3 protein: ASSQGLNSGNTIY
V gene: TRBV4-3

CDR3 protein: ASSLERAGANVLT
V gene: TRBV7-6

CDR3 protein: ASSRENTEAF
V gene: TRBV9

CDR3 protein: ASSLGYQGSYEQY
V gene: TRBV5-1

CDR3 protein: ASSWRDRVDEQF
V gene: TRBV7-3

CDR3 protein: ASSWGPEAF
V gene: TRBV19

CDR3 protein: ASSARPGQGSEAF
V gene: TRBV5-1